This TCR beta chain was identified during a study of blood T cell repertoires in COVID-19. As for the study in general: PBMCs, B-cell-depleted T cells, or T cells provided the cDNA or gDNA that made up the material.

The germline V and J ends were trimmed by 3 bases and 10 bases, with 9 bases remaining between them. In germline, CDR1 is MNHEY, CDR2 SMNVEV (reference sequence). CDR3 length: 11 residues. Only in-frame clones appear in the TCRdb table, and some are missing; sequencing was by immunoSEQ multiplex PCR. This table holds about 200,000 clones, 80% to 85% found once. Sequences were obtained from peripheral blood. This chain connects TRBV27 to TRBJ1-1; no firm D call. The clonotype comes from a human donor in a cohort sampled during active COVID-19. CDR3 sequence (DNA): TGTGCCAGCAGTTTGGGAGGTTCAGCTTTCTTT. Translating gives CASSLGGSAFF.